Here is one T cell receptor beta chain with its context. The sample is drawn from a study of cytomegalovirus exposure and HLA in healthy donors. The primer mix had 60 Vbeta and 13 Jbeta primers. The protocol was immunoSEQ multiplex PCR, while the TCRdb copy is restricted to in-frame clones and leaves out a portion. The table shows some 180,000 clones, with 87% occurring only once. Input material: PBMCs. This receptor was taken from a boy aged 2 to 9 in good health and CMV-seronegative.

In DNA form, the CDR3 reads TGTGCAGTGACAGGCTCAATCACCGGGGAGCTGTTTTTT. Its protein product is CAVTGSITGELFF. V gene TRBV19 combines with J gene TRBJ2-2; a weak D match, TRBD1 (6 bases). This CDR3 has 13 amino acids. The germline gives CDR1 LNHDA, CDR2 SQIVND (reference sequence).